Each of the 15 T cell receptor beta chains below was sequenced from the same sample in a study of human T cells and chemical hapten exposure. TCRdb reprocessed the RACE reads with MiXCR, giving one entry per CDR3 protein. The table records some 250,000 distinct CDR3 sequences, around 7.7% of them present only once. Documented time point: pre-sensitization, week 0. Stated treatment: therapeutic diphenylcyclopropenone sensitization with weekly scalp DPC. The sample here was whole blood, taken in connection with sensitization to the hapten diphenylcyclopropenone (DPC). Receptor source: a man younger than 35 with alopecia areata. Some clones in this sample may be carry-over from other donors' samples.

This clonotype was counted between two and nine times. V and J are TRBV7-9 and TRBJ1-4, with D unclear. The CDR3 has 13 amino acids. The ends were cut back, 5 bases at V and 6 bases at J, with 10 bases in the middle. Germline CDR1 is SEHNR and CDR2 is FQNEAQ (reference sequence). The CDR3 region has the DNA TGTGCCAGCAGCCTACCCGTTGATGAAAAACTGTTTTTT. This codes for CASSLPVDEKLFF.

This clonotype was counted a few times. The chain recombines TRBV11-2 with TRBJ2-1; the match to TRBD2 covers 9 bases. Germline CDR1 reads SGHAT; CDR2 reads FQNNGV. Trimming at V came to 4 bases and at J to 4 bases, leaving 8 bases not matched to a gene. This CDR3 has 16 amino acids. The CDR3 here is CASSSHSGGRYNEQFF. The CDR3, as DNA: TGTGCCAGCAGCTCACACAGCGGGGGGAGGTACAATGAGCAGTTCTTC.

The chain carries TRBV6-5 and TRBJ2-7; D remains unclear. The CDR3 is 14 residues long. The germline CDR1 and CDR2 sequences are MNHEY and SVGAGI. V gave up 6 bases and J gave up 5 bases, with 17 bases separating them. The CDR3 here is CASRGTPGGHEQYV. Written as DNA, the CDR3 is TGTGCCAGCAGGGGAACCCCCGGTGGCCACGAGCAGTACGTC.

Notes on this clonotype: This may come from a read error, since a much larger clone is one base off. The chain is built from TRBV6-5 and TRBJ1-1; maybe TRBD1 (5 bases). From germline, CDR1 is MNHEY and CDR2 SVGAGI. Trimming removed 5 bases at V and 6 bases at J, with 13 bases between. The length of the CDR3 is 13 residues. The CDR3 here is CASSHRPSPEAFF. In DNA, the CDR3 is TGTGCCAGCAGTCACAGGCCCAGCCCTGAAGCTTTCTTT.

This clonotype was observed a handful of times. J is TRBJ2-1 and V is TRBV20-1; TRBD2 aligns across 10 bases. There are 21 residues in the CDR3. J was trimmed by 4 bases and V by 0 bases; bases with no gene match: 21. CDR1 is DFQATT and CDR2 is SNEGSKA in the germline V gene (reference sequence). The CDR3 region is CSARDDASRLAGALTYNEQFF. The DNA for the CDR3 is TGCAGTGCTAGAGATGATGCCAGTAGGCTAGCGGGGGCCCTTACTTACAATGAGCAGTTCTTC.

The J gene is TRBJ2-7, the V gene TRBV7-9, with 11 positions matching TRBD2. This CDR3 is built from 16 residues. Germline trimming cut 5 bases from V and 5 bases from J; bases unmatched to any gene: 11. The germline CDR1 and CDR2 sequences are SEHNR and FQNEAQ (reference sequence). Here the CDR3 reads CASSLSRGLAAHEQYF. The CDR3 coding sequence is TGTGCCAGCAGCCTGAGTCGGGGACTAGCGGCCCACGAGCAGTACTTC.

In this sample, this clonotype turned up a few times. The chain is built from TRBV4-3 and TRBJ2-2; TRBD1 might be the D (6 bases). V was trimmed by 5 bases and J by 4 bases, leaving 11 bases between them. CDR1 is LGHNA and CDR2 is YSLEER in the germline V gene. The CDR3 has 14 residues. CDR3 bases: TGCGCCAGCAGCGAGGACAGAACCACCGGGGAGCTGTTTTTT. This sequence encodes CASSEDRTTGELFF.

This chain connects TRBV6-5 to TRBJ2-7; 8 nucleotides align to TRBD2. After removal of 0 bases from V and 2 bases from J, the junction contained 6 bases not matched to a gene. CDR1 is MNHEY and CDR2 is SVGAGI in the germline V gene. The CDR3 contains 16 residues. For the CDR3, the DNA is TGTGCCAGCAGTTACTCCTCCGGGAGGGCGACCTACGAGCAGTACTTC. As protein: CASSYSSGRATYEQYF.

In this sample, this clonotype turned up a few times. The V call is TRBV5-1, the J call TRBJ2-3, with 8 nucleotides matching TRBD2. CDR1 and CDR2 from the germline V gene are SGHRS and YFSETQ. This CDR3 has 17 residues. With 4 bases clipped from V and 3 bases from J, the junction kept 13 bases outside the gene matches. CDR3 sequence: CASSGGLVNPQTDTQYF. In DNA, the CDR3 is TGCGCCAGCAGCGGGGGACTAGTCAACCCACAAACAGATACGCAGTATTTT.

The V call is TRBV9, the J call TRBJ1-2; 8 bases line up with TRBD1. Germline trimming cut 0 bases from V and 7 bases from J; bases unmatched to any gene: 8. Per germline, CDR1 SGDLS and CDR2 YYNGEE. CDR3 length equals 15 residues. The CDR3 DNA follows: TGTGCCAGCAGCGTAGATGGACAGGGTAATTTTGGCTACACCTTC. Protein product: CASSVDGQGNFGYTF. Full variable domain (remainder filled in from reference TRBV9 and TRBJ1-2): DSGVTQTPKHLITATGQRVTLRCSPRSGDLSVYWYQQSLDQGLQFLIQYYNGEERAKGNILERFSAQQFPDLHSELNLSSLELGDSALYFCASSVDGQGNFGYTFGSGTRLTVV.

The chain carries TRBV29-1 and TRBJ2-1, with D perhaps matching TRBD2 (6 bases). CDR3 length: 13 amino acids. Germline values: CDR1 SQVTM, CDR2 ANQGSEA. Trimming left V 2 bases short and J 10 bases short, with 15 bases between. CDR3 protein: CSVEKDPTREQFF. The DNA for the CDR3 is TGCAGCGTTGAAAAGGACCCGACTAGAGAGCAGTTCTTC.

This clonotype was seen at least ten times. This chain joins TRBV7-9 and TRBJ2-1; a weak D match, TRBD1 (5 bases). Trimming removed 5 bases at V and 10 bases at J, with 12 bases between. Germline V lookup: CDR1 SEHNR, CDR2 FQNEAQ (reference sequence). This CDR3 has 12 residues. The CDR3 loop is CASSLLDREQFF. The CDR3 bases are TGTGCCAGCAGCCTGCTTGACAGAGAGCAGTTCTTC. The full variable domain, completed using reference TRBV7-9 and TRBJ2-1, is DTGVSQNPRHKITKRGQNVTFRCDPISEHNRLYWYRQTLGQGPEFLTYFQNEAQLEKSRLLSDRFSAERPKGSFSTLEIQRTEQGDSAMYLCASSLLDREQFFGPGTRLTVL.

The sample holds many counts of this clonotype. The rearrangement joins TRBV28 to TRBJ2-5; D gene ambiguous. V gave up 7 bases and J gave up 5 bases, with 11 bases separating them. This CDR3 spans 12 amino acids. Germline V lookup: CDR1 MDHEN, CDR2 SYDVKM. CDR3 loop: CASTRDEETQYF. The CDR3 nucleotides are TGTGCCAGCACCCGTGACGAGGAGACCCAGTACTTC.

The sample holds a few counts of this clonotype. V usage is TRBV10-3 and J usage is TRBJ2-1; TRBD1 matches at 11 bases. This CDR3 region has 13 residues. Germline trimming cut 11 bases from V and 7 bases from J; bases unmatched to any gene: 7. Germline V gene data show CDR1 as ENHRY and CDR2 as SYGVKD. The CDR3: CAHGQGAMNEQFF. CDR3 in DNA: TGTGCCCACGGACAGGGGGCTATGAATGAGCAGTTCTTC.

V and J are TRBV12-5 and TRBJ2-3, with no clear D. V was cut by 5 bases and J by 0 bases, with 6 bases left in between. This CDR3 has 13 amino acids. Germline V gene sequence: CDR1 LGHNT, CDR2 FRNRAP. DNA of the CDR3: TGTGCTAGTGGTACTTCTAGCACAGATACGCAGTATTTT. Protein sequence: CASGTSSTDTQYF.